The T cell receptor beta chain under discussion was sequenced for a study of shared clonotypes between healthy human individuals. This CDR3 contains 14 residues. The junction had 14 bases not matched to a gene; V was cut back by 5 bases and J by 11 bases. Germline V CDR1 and CDR2: GTSNPN, SVGIG (reference sequence). CD45RO-negative, CCR7-positively selected cells formed the naive CD8 fraction, excluding terminally differentiated effector memory CD45RA+ cells. Only in-frame clones appear in the TCRdb table, and some are missing; sequencing was by immunoSEQ multiplex PCR. The top ten clones hold 1.2% of a sample with under 2,000,000 clones, around 96% of them seen once.

The V call is TRBV30, the J call TRBJ1-1; 10 bases align to TRBD1. The sample consisted of naive CD8+ T cells sorted from blood. This clonotype was obtained from a man aged 18 to 29 in good health. The CDR3 DNA sequence: TGTGCCTGGGGGAAGGGACAGGGGTATGTTGAGGCTTTCTTT. Translation: CAWGKGQGYVEAFF. Using reference TRBV30 and TRBJ1-1 for the parts outside the CDR3, the full variable domain is SQTIHQWPATLVQPVGSPLSLECTVEGTSNPNLYWYRQAAGRGLQLLFYSVGIGQISSEVPQNLSASRPQDRQFILSSKKLLLSDSGFYLCAWGKGQGYVEAFFGQGTRLTVV.